This T cell receptor (beta chain) was captured by sequencing in a study of human T cells and chemical hapten exposure. This sample's time point: patch test 1, 2 weeks after DPC sensitization. Treatment noted: therapeutic diphenylcyclopropenone sensitization with weekly scalp DPC. Germline-derived CDR1 and CDR2 are SGHTA and FQGNSA. The CDR3 has 14 residues. Trimming shortened V by 3 bases and J by 0 bases, and 8 bases separated the two germline ends. MiXCR, run by TCRdb on the RACE reads, gives a single entry per CDR3 protein. The data show over 85,000 distinct CDR3 sequences, around an eighth seen once.

This clonotype was obtained from a woman aged 35 to 49 with alopecia areata. Some clones in this sample may be carry-over from other donors' samples. The source material was whole blood, sampled in connection with sensitization to the hapten diphenylcyclopropenone (DPC). V and J are TRBV7-2 and TRBJ1-1; no clear D gene. The CDR3 DNA reads TGTGCCAGCAGCTTGGCTAACATGAACACTGAAGCTTTCTTT. This encodes CASSLANMNTEAFF.